This T cell receptor beta chain was found in a study of OX40 agonist ivuxolimab in advanced cancers. Study findings and constraints: Low normalized T-cell clonal expansion also characterized some of the nonresponders. Researchers report that CD8+ T cells had, on average, more expanded clones than CD4+.

Assay: immunoSEQ multiplex PCR; the TCRdb copy retains only in-frame clones and omits some. This table holds some 70,000 clones, over 85% found once. As regards this clone: Its cognate antigen is unknown.

The germline gives CDR1 SGHTA, CDR2 FQGNSA. V was clipped by 2 bases and J by 6 bases, with 9 bases between them. This CDR3 spans 13 amino acids. This receptor was obtained from an adult with an advanced solid tumor such as melanoma, head and neck, liver or kidney cancer. The chain couples TRBV7-2 to TRBJ2-3; possibly TRBD2 for D (5 bases). The sample in question was CD4+ or CD8+ T cells sorted from blood, obtained in a trial of the OX40 agonist ivuxolimab. This chain's CDR3 is CASSLSGPDTQYF. The DNA of the CDR3 is TGTGCCAGCAGCTTAAGCGGCCCCGATACGCAGTATTTT.